This is a list of T cell receptor beta chains from one sample in a study of Graves' ophthalmopathy and Graves' hyperthyroidism. TCRdb analysed the multiplex PCR reads with MiXCR anew, one entry per CDR3 protein. The repertoire holds roughly 500,000 distinct CDR3 sequences, with 14% as singletons. The sequencing sample was made of blood. These TCRs come from a woman in her 30s with Graves' ophthalmopathy. The CDR3 runs from the conserved cysteine through the conserved F or W. A D gene is named only where the DNA matches it firmly. Expanded clones are given a class, and other clones once, few, many or no size at all.

>TRBJ2-7|many|TRBD1|TRBV28
TGTGCCAGCAGTTTGGTACAGGGGGCTTCTAACGAGCAGTACTTC
CASSLVQGASNEQYF
>TRBJ1-1|many|-|TRBV5-1
TGCGCCAGCAGTCGGGATGGGCCAGGGGCTGCTAACACTGAAGCTTTCTTT
CASSRDGPGAANTEAFF
>TRBJ1-1|many|-|TRBV12-5
TGTGCTAGTGGTTTGGTAGGAGACATATGGAACACTGAAGCTTTCTTT
CASGLVGDIWNTEAFF
>TRBJ1-2|many|-|TRBV6-5
TGTGCCAGCAGTTTCAGCGAGGCCCCCCAGACCTTC
CASSFSEAPQTF
>TRBJ2-1|-|TRBD2|TRBV5-1
TGCGCCAGCAGCTTGGCCGGAGGGGCTAGCGGGAGATCTGAGCAGTTCTTC
CASSLAGGASGRSEQFF
>TRBJ2-4|many|TRBD2|TRBV20-1
TGCAGTGCTACTCAGGCAGCGGGAGGGGGAAACATTCAGTACTTC
CSATQAAGGGNIQYF
>TRBJ1-5|-|-|TRBV27
TGTGCCAGCAGCCTTCGGTATAGCAATCAGCCCCAGCGTTTT
CASSLRYSNQPQRF
>TRBJ1-2|few|-|TRBV14
TGTGCCAGCAGCCGCGCTTTGGGACTTTCCTATGGCTACACCTTC
CASSRALGLSYGYTF
>TRBJ1-5|many|TRBD1|TRBV10-2
TGCGCCAGCAGCCGGGACAGAGACAATCAGCCCCAGCATTTT
CASSRDRDNQPQHF
>TRBJ1-6|many|TRBD1|TRBV6-5
TGTGCCAGCAGTTACTACAGGGGTATAGATTCACCCCTCCACTTT
CASSYYRGIDSPLHF
>TRBJ2-5|many|-|TRBV6-1
TGTGCCAGCAGTCGGACCGAGGGGCAAGAGACCCAGTACTTC
CASSRTEGQETQYF
>TRBJ2-5|-|-|TRBV15
TGTGCCACCAGCAGAGATGACCAAGAGACCCAGTACTTC
CATSRDDQETQYF
>TRBJ2-4|many|TRBD1|TRBV5-1
TGCGCCAGCAGTCGAACAGGGGGAAACATTAAGTACTTC
CASSRTGGNIKYF
>TRBJ2-7|many|-|TRBV14
TGTGCCAGCAGCCAAGATCTGCTCAGGGAGTACGAGCAGTACTTC
CASSQDLLREYEQYF
>TRBJ1-1|-|-|TRBV15
TGTGCCACCCGGCGCGGACAGTTGAACACTGAAGCTTTCTTT
CATRRGQLNTEAFF
>TRBJ2-5|many|-|TRBV6-1
TGTGCCAGCTCCCGGGTCAAAGAGACCCAGTACTTC
CASSRVKETQYF
>TRBJ2-7|many|-|TRBV19
TGTGCCAGTAGGAGCGGAGGGTTCCCCTACGAGCAGTACTTC
CASRSGGFPYEQYF
>TRBJ1-5|once|-|TRBV6-2/TRBV6-3
TGTGCCAGCAGTTACCGACAGTCCAATCAGCCCCAGCATTTT
CASSYRQSNQPQHF
>TRBJ1-1|-|TRBD1|TRBV6-1
TGTGCCAGCAGTAAACAGGGGCTGAAGATTGAAGCTTTCTTT
CASSKQGLKIEAFF
>TRBJ2-5|many|TRBD1|TRBV30
TGTGCCTGGAACCAGGACAGGCAAGAGACCCAGTACTTC
CAWNQDRQETQYF
>TRBJ1-2|many|-|TRBV10-1
TGCGCCAGCAGTGGACAGAAGGACTATGGCTACACCTTC
CASSGQKDYGYTF
>TRBJ2-5|-|-|TRBV7-8
TGTGCCAGCAGCCACGGCCCAGTCGGGGAGACCCAGTACTTC
CASSHGPVGETQYF
>TRBJ2-2|many|-|TRBV29-1
TGCAGCGTTGTCGTTGGCCAGTCGAACACCGGGGAGCTGTTTTTT
CSVVVGQSNTGELFF
>TRBJ1-5|many|TRBD1|TRBV6-2/TRBV6-3
TGTGCCAGCAGTTACTCGGGACAGGGAAGCAATCAGCCCCAGCATTTT
CASSYSGQGSNQPQHF
>TRBJ2-4|many|TRBD2|TRBV2
TGTGCCGGCAGAGAACTAGCGGGGGTAGCCAAAAACATTCAGTACTTC
CAGRELAGVAKNIQYF
>TRBJ2-2|few|-|TRBV24-1
TGTGCCACCAGTGCTCCGGGTCGGAACACCGGGGAGCTGTTTTTT
CATSAPGRNTGELFF
>TRBJ2-5|many|-|TRBV28
TGTGCCAGCAGCCCGGTTATGGGACACCCCACGGGGTACTTC
CASSPVMGHPTGYF
>TRBJ2-7|-|TRBD1|TRBV25-1
TGTGCCAGCAGTGAGAGGACAGGGAGGATCTACGAGCAGTACTTC
CASSERTGRIYEQYF
>TRBJ2-7|many|-|TRBV27
TGTGCCAGCGCAAACCCGGGAACAGGGATCTACGAGCAGTACTTC
CASANPGTGIYEQYF
>TRBJ1-5|few|-|TRBV30
TGTGCCTGGAGTGTCGGCCCGAGGGGCAATCAGTCCCAGCATTTT
CAWSVGPRGNQSQHF
>TRBJ1-5|-|-|TRBV19
TGTGCCAGTAGTATAGAAGCGGGGTTGAAGCCCCAGCATTTT
CASSIEAGLKPQHF
>TRBJ1-1|many|TRBD1|TRBV9
TGTGCCAGCAGCGTCGGACAGGGGGGGTACACTGAAGCTTTCTTT
CASSVGQGGYTEAFF
>TRBJ2-2|many|-|TRBV6-4
TGTGCCAGCAGTGACAGGGCGGACGCGGCCGGGGAGCTGTTTTTT
CASSDRADAAGELFF
>TRBJ1-6|few|TRBD1|TRBV12-3/TRBV12-4
TGTGCCAGCAGTTACTCGGGACAGGGAAGTTCACCCCTCCACTTT
CASSYSGQGSSPLHF
>TRBJ1-2|-|-|TRBV12-3/TRBV12-4
TGTGCCAGCAGTTTACGGCCAACCGGGGGCTACACCTTC
CASSLRPTGGYTF
>TRBJ2-7|-|-|TRBV28
TGTGCCAGCCTCGCATATGGGGACGAGCAGTACTTC
CASLAYGDEQYF
>TRBJ1-1|-|-|TRBV10-2
TGCGCCAGCAGTGAGAGACAGGCGGACACTGAAGCTTTCTTT
CASSERQADTEAFF
>TRBJ2-1|many|-|TRBV10-1
TGCGCCAGCAGTGGAGGGGAGGAATACAATGAGCAGTTCTTC
CASSGGEEYNEQFF
>TRBJ2-7|many|-|TRBV20-1
TGCAGTGGACGGAGCTCCTACGAGCAGTACTTC
CSGRSSYEQYF
>TRBJ2-7|many|-|TRBV12-3/TRBV12-4
TGTGCCAGCAGACCTGGGACCACGGCAAGAACCTACGAGCAGTACTTC
CASRPGTTARTYEQYF
>TRBJ2-5|few|-|TRBV6-1
TGTGCCAGCCAATCTTTAGGGGCGGGCCAAGAGACCCAGTACTTC
CASQSLGAGQETQYF
>TRBJ2-2|many|-|TRBV5-1
TGCGCCAGCAGCAGCGAGATTGAGGCCGGGGAGCTGTTTTTT
CASSSEIEAGELFF
>TRBJ1-1|-|-|TRBV4-1
TGCGCCAGCAGCCATCCCTCGGGTATTGCTTTCTTT
CASSHPSGIAFF
>TRBJ1-2|few|-|TRBV13
TGTGCCAGCAGCTTAGGTGTGGGGGATGGCTACACCTTC
CASSLGVGDGYTF
>TRBJ1-1|many|TRBD1|TRBV6-5
TGTGCCAGCACTCGGACAGGGAACACTGAAGCTTTCTTT
CASTRTGNTEAFF
>TRBJ2-7|many|TRBD2|TRBV12-5
TGTGCTAGTGGTTTGTACATAGGACTAGCGAATGGTTACGAGCAGTACTTC
CASGLYIGLANGYEQYF
>TRBJ2-2|-|TRBD1|TRBV7-8
TGTGCCAGCAGCTTATACGGGACAGGCGTCACCGGGGAGCTGTTTTTT
CASSLYGTGVTGELFF
>TRBJ2-3|-|-|TRBV6-2/TRBV6-3
TGTGCCGGCAGTAGGACCACCACAGATACGCAGTATTTT
CAGSRTTTDTQYF
>TRBJ1-5|many|TRBD1|TRBV12-3/TRBV12-4
TGTGCCAGCAGGGACAGGGGATCGGTCAATCAGCCCCAGCATTTT
CASRDRGSVNQPQHF
>TRBJ1-1|once|-|TRBV6-1
TGTGCCAGCAGTGATGATCAGAAGAACACTGAAGCTTTCTTT
CASSDDQKNTEAFF
>TRBJ2-5|many|-|TRBV5-1
TGCGCCAGCAGGGTCGGTTTTGCGATCCAAGAGACCCAGTACTTC
CASRVGFAIQETQYF
>TRBJ1-2|many|-|TRBV6-5
TGTGCCAGCAATAGACAGTATGGCTACACCTTC
CASNRQYGYTF
>TRBJ1-2|many|-|TRBV4-1
TGCGCCAGCAGCCAAGAGAGGATTTCACCTAACTATGGCTACACCTTC
CASSQERISPNYGYTF
>TRBJ1-1|-|TRBD1|TRBV20-1
TGCAGTGCTCCAATCGGGACAGGGGACACTGAAGCTTTCTTT
CSAPIGTGDTEAFF